These 10 T cell receptor beta chains were all obtained from the same sample, sequenced in a study of technical replicates of blood from a few donors. Sequencing was performed with immunoSEQ multiplex PCR; in TCRdb, only in-frame clones are kept and a portion is missing. The sample records over 55,000 clones, approximately 95% being singletons. The source material was PBMCs. Receptors originate from a human donor in good health. Some clones in this sample may be carry-over from other donors' samples.

The chain combines TRBV5-8 with TRBJ2-5; 9 bases are shared with TRBD1. V was pared by 0 bases and J by 4 bases, with 7 bases of the junction left unmatched. The CDR3 runs 16 residues. Germline values: CDR1 SGHTS, CDR2 YDEGEE. The CDR3 sequence is CASSLGDTGGLETQYF. CDR3 coding DNA: TGTGCCAGCAGCTTGGGAGACACAGGGGGCCTAGAGACCCAGTACTTC. Based on the CDR3 plus reference TRBV5-8 and TRBJ2-5, the full variable domain is EAGVTQSPTHLIKTRGQQATLRCSPISGHTSVYWYQQALGLGLQFLLWYDEGEERNRGNFPPRFSGRQFPNYSSELNVNALELEDSALYLCASSLGDTGGLETQYFGPGTRLLVL.

J is TRBJ2-1 and V is TRBV2, with TRBD2 matching over 12 bases. The CDR3 runs to 15 residues. Germline CDR1 reads SNHLY; CDR2 reads FYNNEI. V shed 6 bases and J 7 bases; nucleotides not matched to a gene: 7. CDR3 region: CASRRRLAGENEQFF. As DNA, the CDR3 is TGTGCCAGCAGACGACGACTAGCGGGAGAAAATGAGCAGTTCTTC. Full variable domain (rest looked up from reference TRBV2 and TRBJ2-1): EPEVTQTPSHQVTQMGQEVILRCVPISNHLYFYWYRQILGQKVEFLVSFYNNEISEKSEIFDDQFSVERPDGSNFTLKIRSTKLEDSAMYFCASRRRLAGENEQFFGPGTRLTVL.

This chain links TRBV30 with TRBJ1-6; D not resolved. Between the trimmed V and J ends, which lost 2 bases and 9 bases, there was a span of 11 bases. CDR1 GTSNPN and CDR2 SVGIG come from the germline V gene (reference sequence). The CDR3 extends over 13 amino acids. The chain's CDR3 is CAWSRQTGSPLHF. Written as DNA, the CDR3 is TGTGCCTGGAGTAGGCAGACGGGTTCACCCCTCCACTTT.

V usage is TRBV21-1 and J usage is TRBJ1-3. TRBV21-1 is assigned pseudogene status. The CDR3 loop spans 16 amino acids. The CDR3: CASLRGPRGWQSTIYF. CDR3 sequence (DNA): TGTGCCAGCCTCCGAGGACCTCGGGGATGGCAAAGCACCATATATTTT.

CDR3 sequence (DNA): TGTGCCAGCAGCTTCGAACGGTGGGCTTTCTTT. This sequence encodes CASSFERWAFF. The chain has TRBV7-9 and TRBJ1-1, with no clear D. CDR1 SEHNR and CDR2 FQNEAQ come from the germline V gene (reference sequence). CDR3 length: 11 amino acids. Trimming removed 3 bases from V and 11 bases from J, with 10 bases in between.

J is TRBJ2-3 and V is TRBV6-1, with TRBD1 identical over 12 bases. The CDR3 length is 15 residues. CDR1 and CDR2 (germline): MNHNS, SASEGT. Trimming cost V 3 bases and J 3 bases; bases outside gene matches: 1. Written as DNA, the CDR3 is TGTGCCAGCAGTGAGGGACAGGGGGCGACAGATACGCAGTATTTT. Protein product: CASSEGQGATDTQYF.

This chain connects TRBV7-2 to TRBJ1-6; D gene unclear. The V gene's germline CDR1 is SGHTA and CDR2 FQGNSA. The CDR3 runs to 15 residues. Trimming took 2 bases from V and 5 from J, leaving 10 bases between them. CDR3 sequence: CASSLLQADNSPLHF. The CDR3 region has the DNA TGTGCCAGCAGCTTACTGCAAGCTGATAATTCACCCCTCCACTTT.

The V and J genes are TRBV6-1 and TRBJ2-7, with D uncertain. Between the trimmed V and J ends, which lost 8 bases and 4 bases, there was a span of 9 bases. Germline-derived CDR1 and CDR2 are MNHNS and SASEGT. CDR3 length: 11 residues. The CDR3: CASHIGYEQYF. The CDR3 DNA follows: TGTGCCAGCCACATCGGGTACGAGCAGTACTTC.

The chain uses TRBV19 and TRBJ1-1; D ambiguous. There are 16 residues in the CDR3. CDR1 is LNHDA, CDR2 SQIVND, per germline (reference sequence). V was trimmed by 0 bases and J by 2 bases, leaving 13 bases between them. The chain's CDR3 is CASSIDPGRYNTEAFF. The DNA of the CDR3 is TGTGCCAGTAGTATAGATCCGGGTAGGTACAACACTGAAGCTTTCTTT.

This clone was seen only a few times. V gene TRBV6-6 combines with J gene TRBJ2-3, with a possible D match to TRBD1 (5 bases). V lost 6 bases, J lost 13 bases, and 14 bases lay in between. The CDR3 totals 11 residues. CDR1 is MNHNY, CDR2 SVGAGI, per germline (reference sequence). CDR3: CASRTGPREYF. The DNA of the CDR3 is TGTGCCAGCAGGACCGGGCCCAGGGAGTATTTT.